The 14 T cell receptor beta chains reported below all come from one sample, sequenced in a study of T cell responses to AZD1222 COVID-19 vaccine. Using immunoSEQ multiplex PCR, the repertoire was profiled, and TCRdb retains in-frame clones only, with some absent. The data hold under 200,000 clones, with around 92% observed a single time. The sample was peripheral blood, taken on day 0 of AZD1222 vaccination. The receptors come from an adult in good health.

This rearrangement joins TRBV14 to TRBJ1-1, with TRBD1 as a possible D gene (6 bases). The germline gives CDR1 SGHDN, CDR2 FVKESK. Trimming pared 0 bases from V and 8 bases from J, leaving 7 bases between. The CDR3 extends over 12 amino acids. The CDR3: CASSQEGAEAFF. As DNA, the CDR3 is TGTGCCAGCAGCCAAGAGGGGGCCGAAGCTTTCTTT.

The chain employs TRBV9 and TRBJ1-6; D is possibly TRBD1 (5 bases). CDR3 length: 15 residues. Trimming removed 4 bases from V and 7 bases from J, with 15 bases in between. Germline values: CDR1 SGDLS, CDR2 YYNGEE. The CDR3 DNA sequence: TGTGCCAGCAGCATCAACGTGGGGCAAAATTCACCCCTCCACTTT. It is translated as CASSINVGQNSPLHF.

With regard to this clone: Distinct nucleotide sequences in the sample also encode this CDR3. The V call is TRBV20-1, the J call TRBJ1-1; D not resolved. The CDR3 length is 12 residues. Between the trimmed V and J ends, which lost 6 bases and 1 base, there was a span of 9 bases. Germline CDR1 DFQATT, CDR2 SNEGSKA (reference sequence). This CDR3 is CSASRPNTEAFF. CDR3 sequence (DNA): TGCAGTGCCAGTCGCCCGAACACTGAAGCTTTCTTT.

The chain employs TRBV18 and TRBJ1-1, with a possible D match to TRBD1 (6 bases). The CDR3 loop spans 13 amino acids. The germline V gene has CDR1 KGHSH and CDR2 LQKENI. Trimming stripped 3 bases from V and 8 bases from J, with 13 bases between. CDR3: CASSPVAGAEAFF. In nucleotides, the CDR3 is TGTGCCAGCTCACCTGTAGCAGGGGCGGAAGCTTTCTTT.

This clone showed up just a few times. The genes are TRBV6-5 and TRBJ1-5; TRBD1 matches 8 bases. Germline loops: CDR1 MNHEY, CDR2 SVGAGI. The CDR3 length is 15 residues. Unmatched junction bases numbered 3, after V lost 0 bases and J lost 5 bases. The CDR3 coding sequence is TGTGCCAGCAGTTACTCGGCCAGGGGGCATCAGCCCCAGCATTTT. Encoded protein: CASSYSARGHQPQHF.

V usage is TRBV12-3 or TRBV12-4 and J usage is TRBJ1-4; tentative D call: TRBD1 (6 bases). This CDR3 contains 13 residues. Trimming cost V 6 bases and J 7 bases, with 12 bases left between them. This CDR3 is CASRGGRGEKLFF. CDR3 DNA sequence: TGTGCCAGCAGAGGGGGAAGGGGTGAAAAACTGTTTTTT.

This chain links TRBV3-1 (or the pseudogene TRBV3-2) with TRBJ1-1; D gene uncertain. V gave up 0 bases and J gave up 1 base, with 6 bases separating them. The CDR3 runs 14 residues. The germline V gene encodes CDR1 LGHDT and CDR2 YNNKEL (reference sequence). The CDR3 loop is CASSQELKNTEAFF. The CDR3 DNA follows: TGTGCCAGCAGCCAAGAACTAAAGAACACTGAAGCTTTCTTT.

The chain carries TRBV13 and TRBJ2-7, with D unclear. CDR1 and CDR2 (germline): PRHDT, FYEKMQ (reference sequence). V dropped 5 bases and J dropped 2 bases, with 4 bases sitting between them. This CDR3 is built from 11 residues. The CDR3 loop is CASSRAYEQYF. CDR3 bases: TGTGCCAGCAGCCGCGCCTACGAGCAGTACTTC.

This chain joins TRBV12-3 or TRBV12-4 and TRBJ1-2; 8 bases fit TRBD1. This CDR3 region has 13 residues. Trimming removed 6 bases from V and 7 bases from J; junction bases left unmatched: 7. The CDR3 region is CASRNQQGVGYTF. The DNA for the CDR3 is TGTGCCAGCAGAAATCAACAGGGGGTTGGCTACACCTTC.

CDR3 in amino acids: CASSVHAQEAFF. In DNA form, the CDR3 reads TGTGCCAGCAGCGTACACGCTCAAGAAGCTTTCTTT. The genes are TRBV3-1 (or the pseudogene TRBV3-2) and TRBJ1-1; no clear D gene. The CDR3 consists of 12 residues. V was shortened by 5 bases and J by 8 bases, with 12 bases between the two germline ends. Germline V gene sequence: CDR1 LGHDT, CDR2 YNNKEL (reference sequence).

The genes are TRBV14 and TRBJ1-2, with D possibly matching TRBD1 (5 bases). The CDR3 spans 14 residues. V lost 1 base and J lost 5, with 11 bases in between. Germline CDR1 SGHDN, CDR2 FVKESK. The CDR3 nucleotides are TGTGCCAGCAGCCAAGGGGCAGGGTCTTATGGCTACACCTTC. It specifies CASSQGAGSYGYTF.

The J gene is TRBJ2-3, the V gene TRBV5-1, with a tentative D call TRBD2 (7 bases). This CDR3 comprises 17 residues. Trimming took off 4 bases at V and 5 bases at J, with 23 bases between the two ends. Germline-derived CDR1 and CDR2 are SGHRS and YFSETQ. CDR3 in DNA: TGCGCCAGCAGCCCCGGCCCCGGCGGGGGCTTTGGAGATACGCAGTATTTT. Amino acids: CASSPGPGGGFGDTQYF.

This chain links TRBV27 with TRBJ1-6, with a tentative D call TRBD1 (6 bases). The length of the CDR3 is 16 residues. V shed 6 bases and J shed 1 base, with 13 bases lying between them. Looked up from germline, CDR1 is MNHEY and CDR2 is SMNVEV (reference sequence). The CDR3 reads CASRTGLASYNSPLHF. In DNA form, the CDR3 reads TGTGCCAGCAGAACAGGGCTAGCATCCTATAATTCACCCCTCCACTTT.

The CDR3 here is CASSRGGNQPQHF. CDR3 nucleotide sequence: TGTGCCAGTAGTCGGGGCGGCAATCAGCCCCAGCATTTT. The genes are TRBV19 and TRBJ1-5; TRBD1 is a possible D gene (5 bases). This CDR3 has 13 amino acids. The germline V and J ends were trimmed by 5 bases and 2 bases, with 7 bases remaining between them. Germline assignment: CDR1 LNHDA and CDR2 SQIVND (reference sequence).